This T cell receptor beta chain appears in the sequencing data of a study of cytomegalovirus exposure and HLA in healthy donors. Whole-study context: Genotyping showed less than 85% of roughly 400 donors falling in the Caucasian-associated ancestry cluster.

CDR1 and CDR2 from the germline V gene are LNHDA and SQIVND (reference sequence). The CDR3 consists of 16 residues. Germline trimming cut 5 bases from V and 4 bases from J; bases unmatched to any gene: 10. About this clone: The antigen is unknown.

Study findings and constraints: Researchers reportedly found TCR beta sequences accurately predicted most subjects' HLA-A and HLA-B alleles.

Primers for the PCR totalled 60 Vbeta and 13 Jbeta. The method was immunoSEQ multiplex PCR; TCRdb's version includes in-frame clones alone and lacks a portion of them. The repertoire table contains some 160,000 clones. The gene calls are TRBV19 and TRBJ1-3; 8 nucleotides agree with TRBD1. The specimen was PBMCs. The sequence came from a man aged 25 to 45 in good health and CMV-seronegative. The CDR3 DNA sequence: TGTGCCAGTAGTCCCGGACAGGGTTTGACGGGAAACACCATATATTTT. It yields the protein CASSPGQGLTGNTIYF. The full variable domain, its missing parts supplied by reference TRBV19 and TRBJ1-3, is DGGITQSPKYLFRKEGQNVTLSCEQNLNHDAMYWYRQDPGQGLRLIYYSQIVNDFQKGDIAEGYSVSREKKESFPLTVTSAQKNPTAFYLCASSPGQGLTGNTIYFGEGSWLTVV.